This T cell receptor (beta chain) was retrieved from a study of T cells after yellow fever vaccination. Across the study: SMART-Seq v4 Ultra Low Input prepared libraries from low-cell fractions.

Study-level results: Secondary responses were weaker yet peaked faster, day 5 versus 15.

With 3 bases removed from V and 5 bases from J, the gap between germline ends came to 13 bases. The CDR3 is 14 amino acids. Germline V gene sequence: CDR1 SGHTA, CDR2 FQGNSA. This clonotype was observed a few times. Its antigen is unidentified. In TCRdb, the 5' RACE reads were re-called with MiXCR into one record per CDR3 protein. The sample holds 300,000 or so distinct CDR3 sequences, approximately 8% seen once. The chain is built from TRBV7-2 and TRBJ2-5; D may correspond to TRBD1 or TRBD2 (5 bases each). This specimen was PBMCs, taken more than 35 days after the first yellow fever vaccination. This clonotype was sampled from a man aged 18-30 years who received the YFV17D yellow fever vaccine. CDR3 sequence reads: CASSFFGAQETQYF. CDR3 nucleotide sequence: TGTGCCAGCAGCTTCTTCGGGGCGCAGGAGACCCAGTACTTC.